The table lists the clone carrying this TCR beta chain with many counts. This record belongs to a study of T cells in Graves' hyperthyroidism and ophthalmopathy. The CDR3 consists of 16 residues. Germline V CDR1 and CDR2: KGHSH, LQKENI. V was clipped by 3 bases and J by 1 base, with 13 bases between them. The CDR3 regions of TCR beta were amplified from RNA transcripts. Using the HTBI primer set, a first-round RT-PCR was run on the TCR CDR3. TCRdb independently ran MiXCR on the multiplex PCR reads; one entry per CDR3 protein. The sample shows approximately 530,000 distinct CDR3 sequences, around 15% of them seen only once.

This chain uses TRBV18 with TRBJ2-1, with D unclear. This sequence originates from a woman younger than 35 with Graves' hyperthyroidism. The sample consisted of blood. The CDR3 DNA reads as TGTGCCAGCTCACCTTCCGTGGGCGGATCCTACAATGAGCAGTTCTTC. Translating it yields CASSPSVGGSYNEQFF.